In its sample, the clone carrying this T cell receptor beta chain was seen once. The antigen remains unidentified. The TCR beta cDNA libraries contained unique molecular identifiers. TCRdb recomputed calls from the PCR reads with MiXCR, one row per CDR3 protein. Of 750,000 to 950,000 distinct CDR3 sequences in the sample, roughly 46% were seen once. The sample comes from a study of post-analysis software for immune sequencing data. On the study more broadly: The disease courses covered relapsing-remitting, secondary progressive and progressive-relapsing multiple sclerosis. General study results and limits: Included in a set of roughly five TRBV segments more frequent in patients than controls were TRBV5-6, TRBV5-1 and TRBV20-1. The authors found that F measure strongly co-clustered same-batch samples.

The CDR3 is 13 residues long. Losses at the gene ends were 5 bases for V and 9 bases for J; bases not matched to a gene: 3. The germline V gene encodes CDR1 SGHTA and CDR2 FQGNSA. This sequence originates from a girl aged 5-17 years with multiple sclerosis. The V gene is TRBV7-2, the J gene TRBJ2-3; 12 bases fit TRBD2. Sequencing was performed on blood. The CDR3 loop reads CASSRTSGNTQYF. The CDR3 DNA sequence: TGTGCCAGCAGCCGGACTAGCGGGAACACGCAGTATTTT.